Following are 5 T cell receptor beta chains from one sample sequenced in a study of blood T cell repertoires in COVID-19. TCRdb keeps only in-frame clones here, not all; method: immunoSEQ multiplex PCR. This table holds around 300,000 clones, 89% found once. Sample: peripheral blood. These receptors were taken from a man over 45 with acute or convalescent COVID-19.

CDR3 DNA: TGTGCCAGCAGCCCCGCTGGAGGCAGAGATGCAACTAATGAAAAACTGTTTTTT. It specifies CASSPAGGRDATNEKLFF. V is TRBV5-4 and J is TRBJ1-4; D unclear. Germline loops: CDR1 SGHNT, CDR2 YYREEE (reference sequence). The CDR3 covers 18 residues. Trimming cost V 4 bases and J 0 bases, with 19 bases left between them. Drawing the rest from reference TRBV5-4 and TRBJ1-4, the complete variable domain is ETGVTQSPTHLIKTRGQQVTLRCSSQSGHNTVSWYQQALGQGPQFIFQYYREEENGRGNFPPRFSGLQFPNYSSELNVNALELDDSALYLCASSPAGGRDATNEKLFFGSGTQLSVL.

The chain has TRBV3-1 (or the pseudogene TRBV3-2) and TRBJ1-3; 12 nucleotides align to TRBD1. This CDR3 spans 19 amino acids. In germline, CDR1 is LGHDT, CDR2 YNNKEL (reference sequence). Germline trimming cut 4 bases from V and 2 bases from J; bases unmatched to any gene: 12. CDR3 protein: CASSRKQTGQGAPGNTIYF. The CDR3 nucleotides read TGTGCCAGCAGCCGAAAACAAACGGGACAGGGGGCGCCTGGAAACACCATATATTTT.

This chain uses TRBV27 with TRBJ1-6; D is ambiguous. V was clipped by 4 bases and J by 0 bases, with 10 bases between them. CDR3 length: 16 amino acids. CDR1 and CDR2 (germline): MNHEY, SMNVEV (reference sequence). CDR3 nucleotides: TGTGCCAGCAGTTCTCTAGTCCGCTCCTATAATTCACCCCTCCACTTT. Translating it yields CASSSLVRSYNSPLHF.

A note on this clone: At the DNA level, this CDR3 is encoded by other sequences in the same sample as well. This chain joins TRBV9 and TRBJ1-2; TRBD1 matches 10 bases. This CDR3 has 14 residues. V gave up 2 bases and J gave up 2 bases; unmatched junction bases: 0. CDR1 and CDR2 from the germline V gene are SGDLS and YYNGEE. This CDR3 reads CASSVGQGNYGYTF. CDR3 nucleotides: TGTGCCAGCAGCGTGGGACAGGGGAACTATGGCTACACCTTC.

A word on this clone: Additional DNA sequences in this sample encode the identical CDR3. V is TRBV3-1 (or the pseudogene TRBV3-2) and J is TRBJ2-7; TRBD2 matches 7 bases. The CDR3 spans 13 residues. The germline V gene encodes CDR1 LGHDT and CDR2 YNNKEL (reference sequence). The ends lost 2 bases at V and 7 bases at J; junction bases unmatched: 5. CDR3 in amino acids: CASSQSGMGEQYF. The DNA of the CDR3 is TGTGCCAGCAGCCAAAGCGGGATGGGTGAGCAGTACTTC.